This T cell receptor (beta chain) was profiled in a study of OX40 agonist ivuxolimab in advanced cancers. Study-level points and caveats: Some patients without response likewise showed low normalized clonal expansion.

TCRdb's table, derived via immunoSEQ multiplex PCR, lists solely in-frame clones and lacks some. The sample holds some 81,000 clones, about 83% seen once. CDR1 and CDR2 from the germline V gene are SEHNR and FQNEAQ (reference sequence). With 0 bases clipped from V and 7 bases from J, the junction kept 0 bases outside the gene matches. The CDR3 is 14 residues long. A word on this clone: Antigen specificity is unknown.

The chain links TRBV7-9 to TRBJ1-6; 7 bases match TRBD1. This specimen consisted of CD4+ or CD8+ T cells sorted from blood, obtained in a trial of the OX40 agonist ivuxolimab. The sequence was obtained from an adult with an advanced solid tumor such as melanoma, head and neck, liver or kidney cancer. CDR3: CASSLAQGNSPLHF. Here the CDR3 DNA reads TGTGCCAGCAGCTTAGCACAGGGGAATTCACCCCTCCACTTT.